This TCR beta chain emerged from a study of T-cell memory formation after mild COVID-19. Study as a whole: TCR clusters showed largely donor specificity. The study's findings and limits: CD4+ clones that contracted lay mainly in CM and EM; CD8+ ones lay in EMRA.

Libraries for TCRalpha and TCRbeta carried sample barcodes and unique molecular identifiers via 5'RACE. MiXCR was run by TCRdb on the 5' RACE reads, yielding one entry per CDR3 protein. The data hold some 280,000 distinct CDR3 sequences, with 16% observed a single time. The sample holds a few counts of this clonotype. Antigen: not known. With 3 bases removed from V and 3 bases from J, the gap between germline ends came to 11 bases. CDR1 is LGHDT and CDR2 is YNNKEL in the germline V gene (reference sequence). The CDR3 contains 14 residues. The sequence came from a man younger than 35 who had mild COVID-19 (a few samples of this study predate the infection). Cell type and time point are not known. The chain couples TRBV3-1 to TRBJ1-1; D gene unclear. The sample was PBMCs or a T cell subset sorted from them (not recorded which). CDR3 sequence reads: CASSQRKRDTEAFF. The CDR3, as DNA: TGTGCCAGCAGCCAGAGGAAGAGGGACACTGAAGCTTTCTTT.